This TCR beta chain came from a study of T cell clonotyping in hematopoietic cell transplantation. The method was immunoSEQ multiplex PCR; TCRdb's version includes in-frame clones alone and lacks a portion of them. The sample lists just over 7,500 clones, approximately 92% occurring once. In regard to this clone: Its matching antigen is unknown.

Study-level points and caveats: At the given depth, recipient repertoires were over 95% de novo clonotypes. Graft donor and pretransplant recipient Inverse Simpson Index values predicted broader posttransplant TCR diversity. Recipient TCR diversity dropped after transplant; expanded clonotypes rose from day 30 to 180. CD4 and CD8 repertoire contributions could not be separated without sorting.

Deletions cut 3 bases from V and 0 bases from J, with 9 bases between. Germline V gene data show CDR1 as SQVTM and CDR2 as ANQGSEA. CDR3 size: 13 residues. Source: PBMCs, taken 180 days after allogeneic stem cell transplant. The receptor was isolated from a female patient aged 45 to 65 who had an allogeneic stem cell transplant from an unrelated donor, so the T cells may come from the graft donor. Some clones in this sample may be carry-over from other donors' samples. The genes are TRBV29-1 and TRBJ2-7; D is ambiguous. The CDR3 DNA reads TGCAGCGTTGAGACGGATAGCTCCTACGAGCAGTACTTC. This gives the protein CSVETDSSYEQYF.